This is a list of T cell receptor beta chains from one sample in a study of OX40 agonist ivuxolimab in advanced cancers. Profiling relied on immunoSEQ multiplex PCR, and the TCRdb table lists in-frame clones only, not all of them. The sample records 78,000 or so clones, about 90% being singletons. This material consisted of CD4+ or CD8+ T cells sorted from blood, taken in a trial of the OX40 agonist ivuxolimab. The receptors stem from an adult with an advanced solid tumor such as melanoma, head and neck, liver or kidney cancer. Both conserved end residues are part of each CDR3. The order of the fields is clone size, J gene, V gene, D gene, CDR3 DNA, CDR3 protein. D genes are given only for firm matches. Not all rows give a size; the values are once, few, many and, for expanded clones, a class.

abundance: -; j_gene: TRBJ2-5; v_gene: TRBV19; d_gene: TRBD2; CDR3nt: TGTGCCAGTAGTATAGATGCGGGAGTGGCGGAGACCCAGTACTTC; CDR3aa: CASSIDAGVAETQYF
abundance: -; j_gene: TRBJ2-1; v_gene: TRBV5-1; d_gene: -; CDR3nt: TGCGCCAGCAGCTTGAGTTTCGACTACAATGAGCAGTTCTTC; CDR3aa: CASSLSFDYNEQFF
abundance: -; j_gene: TRBJ2-5; v_gene: TRBV5-1; d_gene: -; CDR3nt: TGCGCCAGCAGCTTGGGAGGCCGCGGGACCCAGTACTTC; CDR3aa: CASSLGGRGTQYF
abundance: -; j_gene: TRBJ2-1; v_gene: TRBV2; d_gene: -; CDR3nt: TGTGCCAGCACCTCTAGCACCTCCTACAATGAGCAGTTCTTC; CDR3aa: CASTSSTSYNEQFF
abundance: -; j_gene: TRBJ2-6; v_gene: TRBV10-3; d_gene: -; CDR3nt: TGTGCCATCAGTGGACAGGCGAACTCTGGGGCCAACGTCCTGACTTTC; CDR3aa: CAISGQANSGANVLTF
abundance: -; j_gene: TRBJ1-4; v_gene: TRBV9; d_gene: -; CDR3nt: TGTGCCAGCAGCGCCGCTCCCGGACAGCCAACTAATGAAAAACTGTTTTTT; CDR3aa: CASSAAPGQPTNEKLFF
abundance: -; j_gene: TRBJ2-7; v_gene: TRBV7-9; d_gene: TRBD1; CDR3nt: TGTGCCAGCAGCAAGCAGGGGGTGGGTTCCTACGAGCAGTACTTC; CDR3aa: CASSKQGVGSYEQYF
abundance: -; j_gene: TRBJ2-4; v_gene: TRBV19; d_gene: -; CDR3nt: TGTGCCAGTAGTATTACGGGGAACGAAAACATTCAGTACTTC; CDR3aa: CASSITGNENIQYF
abundance: -; j_gene: TRBJ2-6; v_gene: TRBV7-9; d_gene: TRBD1; CDR3nt: TGTGCCAGCAGCCGGGACAGCTCTGGGGCCAACGTCCTGACTTTC; CDR3aa: CASSRDSSGANVLTF
abundance: -; j_gene: TRBJ1-2; v_gene: TRBV6-6; d_gene: -; CDR3nt: TGTGCCAGCAGCCTTGGCTTGGACTATGGCTACACCTTC; CDR3aa: CASSLGLDYGYTF
abundance: -; j_gene: TRBJ1-2; v_gene: TRBV5-6; d_gene: TRBD1; CDR3nt: TGTGCCAGCAGCCCGACAGGGAGGTTTGCGGATGGCTACACCTTC; CDR3aa: CASSPTGRFADGYTF
abundance: -; j_gene: TRBJ1-1; v_gene: TRBV28; d_gene: -; CDR3nt: TGTGCCAGCAGTCGGCCTAGGCCTTTGAACACTGAAGCTTTCTTT; CDR3aa: CASSRPRPLNTEAFF
abundance: -; j_gene: TRBJ2-5; v_gene: TRBV18; d_gene: -; CDR3nt: TGTGCCAGCTCACGAGACAGGTCACAAGAGACCCAGTACTTC; CDR3aa: CASSRDRSQETQYF
abundance: -; j_gene: TRBJ1-4; v_gene: TRBV18; d_gene: TRBD1; CDR3nt: TGTGCCAGCTCACCGACCCCGACAGGGATTAATGAAAAACTGTTTTTT; CDR3aa: CASSPTPTGINEKLFF
abundance: -; j_gene: TRBJ1-1; v_gene: TRBV27; d_gene: -; CDR3nt: TGTGCCAGCAGTTTGGGGCCCGGTACTGAAGCTTTCTTT; CDR3aa: CASSLGPGTEAFF
abundance: -; j_gene: TRBJ1-1; v_gene: TRBV2; d_gene: -; CDR3nt: TGTGCCAGCAGGTTGGACTGGGGTACTGAAGCTTTCTTT; CDR3aa: CASRLDWGTEAFF
abundance: -; j_gene: TRBJ1-5; v_gene: TRBV10-2; d_gene: -; CDR3nt: TGCGCCAGCAGCGGGGAGTATAGCAATCAGCCCCAGCATTTT; CDR3aa: CASSGEYSNQPQHF
abundance: -; j_gene: TRBJ2-5; v_gene: TRBV7-8; d_gene: TRBD2; CDR3nt: TGTGCCAGCAGCACTCGGACTAGCGGGGGACTTAGGGGAGAGACCCAGTACTTC; CDR3aa: CASSTRTSGGLRGETQYF
abundance: -; j_gene: TRBJ2-1; v_gene: TRBV6-5; d_gene: TRBD1; CDR3nt: TGTGCCAGCAGTTATCAGGGGGACTCCTACAATGAGCAGTTCTTC; CDR3aa: CASSYQGDSYNEQFF
abundance: once; j_gene: TRBJ1-1; v_gene: TRBV20-1; d_gene: -; CDR3nt: TGCAGTGCTGCCCGCGGCACTGAAGCTTTCTTT; CDR3aa: CSAARGTEAFF
abundance: -; j_gene: TRBJ2-4; v_gene: TRBV5-6; d_gene: -; CDR3nt: TGTGCCAGCAGCTTGGCCCCGCAGGGTGGAGACATTCAGTACTTC; CDR3aa: CASSLAPQGGDIQYF
abundance: -; j_gene: TRBJ1-3; v_gene: TRBV9; d_gene: -; CDR3nt: TGTGCCAGCAGCCTTGGCCGAAACACCATATATTTT; CDR3aa: CASSLGRNTIYF
abundance: -; j_gene: TRBJ2-7; v_gene: TRBV6-1; d_gene: TRBD2; CDR3nt: TGTGCCAGCAGTGAGACTAGCGGGAGGTACGAGCAGTACTTC; CDR3aa: CASSETSGRYEQYF
abundance: -; j_gene: TRBJ2-5; v_gene: TRBV11-2; d_gene: TRBD1; CDR3nt: TGTGCCAGCAGCTTAGGACAGGGGCAAGAGACCCAGTACTTC; CDR3aa: CASSLGQGQETQYF
abundance: -; j_gene: TRBJ2-7; v_gene: TRBV5-1; d_gene: -; CDR3nt: TGCGCCAGCAGCTTGACAGGCAACTCCTACGAGCAGTACTTC; CDR3aa: CASSLTGNSYEQYF
abundance: -; j_gene: TRBJ2-3; v_gene: TRBV18; d_gene: TRBD1; CDR3nt: TGTGCCAGCTCAGCCAGGGGGCAAGATACGCAGTATTTT; CDR3aa: CASSARGQDTQYF
abundance: -; j_gene: TRBJ2-7; v_gene: TRBV27; d_gene: -; CDR3nt: TGTGCCAGCAGTTGGGGGGACTCCTACGAGCAGTACTTC; CDR3aa: CASSWGDSYEQYF
abundance: -; j_gene: TRBJ2-1; v_gene: TRBV2; d_gene: TRBD2; CDR3nt: TGTGCCAGCACCAGGACTAGCGCAAACAATGAGCAGTTCTTC; CDR3aa: CASTRTSANNEQFF
abundance: -; j_gene: TRBJ2-2; v_gene: TRBV6-1; d_gene: -; CDR3nt: TGTGCCAGCAGTGAAGCGCGAGCCAGTTTTGGAGCCGGGGAGCTGTTTTTT; CDR3aa: CASSEARASFGAGELFF
abundance: -; j_gene: TRBJ2-2; v_gene: TRBV19; d_gene: -; CDR3nt: TGTGCCAGTAGTATAAAGAGGGCGTCTTACACCGGGGAGCTGTTTTTT; CDR3aa: CASSIKRASYTGELFF
abundance: -; j_gene: TRBJ1-3; v_gene: TRBV6-1; d_gene: -; CDR3nt: TGTGCCAGCAGTGAAGCGGGCTTTGCGCGAGCCTCTGGAAACACCATATATTTT; CDR3aa: CASSEAGFARASGNTIYF
abundance: -; j_gene: TRBJ2-4; v_gene: TRBV27; d_gene: TRBD1; CDR3nt: TGTGCCAGCAGCCCAGTTCCACAGGGGGCCAAAAACATTCAGTACTTC; CDR3aa: CASSPVPQGAKNIQYF
abundance: -; j_gene: TRBJ1-5; v_gene: TRBV19; d_gene: -; CDR3nt: TGTGCCAGTAGTATGGATGAGGGGCCCCAGCATTTT; CDR3aa: CASSMDEGPQHF
abundance: -; j_gene: TRBJ2-1; v_gene: TRBV5-1; d_gene: -; CDR3nt: TGCGCCAGCAGCCATCCGGGACCTTACAATGAGCAGTTCTTC; CDR3aa: CASSHPGPYNEQFF
abundance: -; j_gene: TRBJ1-1; v_gene: TRBV7-9; d_gene: -; CDR3nt: TGTGCCAGCGGCGCGACTTACACTGAAGCTTTCTTT; CDR3aa: CASGATYTEAFF
abundance: -; j_gene: TRBJ2-3; v_gene: TRBV4-2; d_gene: TRBD2; CDR3nt: TGTGCCAGCAGTAGGGGCGGGGGGGCAGATACGCAGTATTTT; CDR3aa: CASSRGGGADTQYF
abundance: -; j_gene: TRBJ1-5; v_gene: TRBV9; d_gene: TRBD1; CDR3nt: TGTGCCAGCAGCGAACAGACCCTGACAGGGGGCAATCAGCCCCAGCATTTT; CDR3aa: CASSEQTLTGGNQPQHF
abundance: -; j_gene: TRBJ2-3; v_gene: TRBV10-3; d_gene: -; CDR3nt: TGTGCCATCACCGAGCAGGGGTCCAGGGGGGGATCAGATACGCAGTATTTT; CDR3aa: CAITEQGSRGGSDTQYF
abundance: -; j_gene: TRBJ2-5; v_gene: TRBV30; d_gene: TRBD1; CDR3nt: TGTGCCTGGAGGCTAGACCGGGACAGCCAGTACTTC; CDR3aa: CAWRLDRDSQYF
abundance: -; j_gene: TRBJ2-5; v_gene: TRBV5-1; d_gene: -; CDR3nt: TGCGCCAGTGCTATCGGGCCCGGAGAGACCCAGTACTTC; CDR3aa: CASAIGPGETQYF
abundance: -; j_gene: TRBJ1-4; v_gene: TRBV6-6; d_gene: -; CDR3nt: TGTGCCAGCACCAACAAAGGTGCAACTAATGAAAAACTGTTTTTT; CDR3aa: CASTNKGATNEKLFF
abundance: -; j_gene: TRBJ2-2; v_gene: TRBV10-1; d_gene: -; CDR3nt: TGCGCCAGCAGTGAGAGGGTCCCGGGGGAGCTGTTTTTT; CDR3aa: CASSERVPGELFF
abundance: -; j_gene: TRBJ2-7; v_gene: TRBV28; d_gene: TRBD1; CDR3nt: TGTGCCAGCAGTTTAGGAGGACAGGTCTACGAGCAGTACTTC; CDR3aa: CASSLGGQVYEQYF
abundance: once; j_gene: TRBJ1-1; v_gene: TRBV6-9; d_gene: -; CDR3nt: TGTGCCAGCACAGGGTCCCAAGGGGCTTTCTTT; CDR3aa: CASTGSQGAFF
abundance: -; j_gene: TRBJ2-7; v_gene: TRBV5-4; d_gene: -; CDR3nt: TGTGCCAGCAGCCCACCCTTCACACGAGAGCAGTACTTC; CDR3aa: CASSPPFTREQYF
abundance: -; j_gene: TRBJ1-3; v_gene: TRBV5-4; d_gene: -; CDR3nt: TGTGCCAGCAGCTCAAAAGTAAAAGGGACCCCATATTTT; CDR3aa: CASSSKVKGTPYF
abundance: -; j_gene: TRBJ2-1; v_gene: TRBV7-2; d_gene: -; CDR3nt: TGTGCCAGCAGCTTTGGGGGGGCCTCCTACAATGAGCAGTTCTTC; CDR3aa: CASSFGGASYNEQFF
abundance: -; j_gene: TRBJ2-5; v_gene: TRBV27; d_gene: TRBD2; CDR3nt: TGTGCCAGCAGCCGGCGGGAGGGGGAGACCCAGTACTTC; CDR3aa: CASSRREGETQYF
abundance: once; j_gene: TRBJ2-2; v_gene: TRBV5-1; d_gene: TRBD1; CDR3nt: TGCGCCAGCAGGCTTCGGACAGGGGGGATAGGGGAGCTGTTTTTT; CDR3aa: CASRLRTGGIGELFF